This TCR beta chain came from a study of OX40 agonist ivuxolimab in advanced cancers. Some background on the complete study: Ivuxolimab was a fully human IgG2 agonistic monoclonal antibody targeting the costimulatory receptor OX40 (CD134). Intravenous ivuxolimab was administered to patients every 2 weeks at six dose levels: 0.01, 0.1, 0.3, 1.5, 3 and 10 mg/kg. Of the approximately 50 dose-escalation patients, hepatocellular carcinoma was present in about 20, melanoma in around 15, renal cell carcinoma in 9 and head and neck cancer in 9. The dose-escalation cohort was almost 85% male with a mean age of about 60 years, ranging from roughly 20 to 85. Patients were allowed to have had prior anti-PD-1, anti-PD-L1 or anti-CTLA-4 therapy, and 30% to 40% of the dose-escalation patients had been treated with checkpoint inhibitors. Partial responses were achieved by three dose-escalation patients, of whom one had hepatocellular carcinoma and two had cutaneous melanoma. Peripheral TCRbeta sequencing was intended to test whether TCR sequence diversity was altered and clonal T-cell expansion was caused by ivuxolimab. The paper describes the monotherapy dose-escalation part (N of about 47 patients) of the phase I trial of ivuxolimab. Paper-wide results and their limitations: At doses from 0.1 to 3.0 mg/kg, clonal expansion was seen in both CD4+ and CD8+ blood T cells between baseline and week 6. After ivuxolimab, CD8+ T cells had more expanded clones than CD4+ T cells on average. In partial responders in the 0.1-3.0 mg/kg groups, normalized peripheral clonal expansion was found to be among the lowest, especially among CD8+ T cells. Which antigens the clonally expanded peripheral T cells were specific for was not determined. Low levels of normalized T-cell clonal expansion were also shown by some nonresponding patients.

To sequence the TCRbeta CDR3 region, genomic DNA was isolated from the sorted cells. The immunoSEQ Assay was used for sequencing of TCRbeta CDR3 regions. The table was pulled from immuneACCESS by TCRdb, which kept in-frame rearrangements only. Such tables lose some clones; where checked, under half of the loss comes from unresolved V genes, and the rest has no known cause. A total of some 150,000 clones appear in this sample, roughly 91% of them only once. The ten most abundant clones make up roughly 1% of the sample. Patients with autoimmune disease history or receiving systemic immunosuppression were excluded from the trial. In every dose cohort, peripheral blood was drawn for TCR sequencing at baseline, cycle 4 day 1, and cycle 7 day 1. Samples were obtained from an open-label, multicenter, first-in-human phase I dose-escalation trial of ivuxolimab. Adults with locally advanced or metastatic melanoma, renal cell, hepatocellular, or head and neck squamous cell carcinoma were enrolled in the trial. Before TCR sequencing, CD4+ T cells and CD8+ T cells were sorted from peripheral blood as separate populations.

The germline ends are 18 bases apart after V is trimmed by 4 bases and J by 5 bases. According to the germline V gene (reference sequence), CDR1 reads SGHNT and CDR2 reads YYREEE. The CDR3 runs 16 amino acids, cysteine and phenylalanine included. Kept here is only the CDR3 DNA, which spans 48 bases and is read in frame from base 1. On this clone: What antigen it recognizes has not been identified. Per-base quality was not reported, and no clone a single base away is much larger than it.

The receptor was isolated from an adult with an advanced solid tumor such as melanoma, head and neck, liver or kidney cancer. The specimen comprised CD4+ or CD8+ T cells sorted from blood, sampled in a trial of the OX40 agonist ivuxolimab. The sequence is built from TRBV5-4 and TRBJ2-2, and TRBD1 may be the D gene, going by 6 matching bases. The base sequence is TGTGCCAGCAGCCTAATGGCACAGGGTTTGACCGGGGAGCTGTTTTTT. Its amino acids are CASSLMAQGLTGELFF.